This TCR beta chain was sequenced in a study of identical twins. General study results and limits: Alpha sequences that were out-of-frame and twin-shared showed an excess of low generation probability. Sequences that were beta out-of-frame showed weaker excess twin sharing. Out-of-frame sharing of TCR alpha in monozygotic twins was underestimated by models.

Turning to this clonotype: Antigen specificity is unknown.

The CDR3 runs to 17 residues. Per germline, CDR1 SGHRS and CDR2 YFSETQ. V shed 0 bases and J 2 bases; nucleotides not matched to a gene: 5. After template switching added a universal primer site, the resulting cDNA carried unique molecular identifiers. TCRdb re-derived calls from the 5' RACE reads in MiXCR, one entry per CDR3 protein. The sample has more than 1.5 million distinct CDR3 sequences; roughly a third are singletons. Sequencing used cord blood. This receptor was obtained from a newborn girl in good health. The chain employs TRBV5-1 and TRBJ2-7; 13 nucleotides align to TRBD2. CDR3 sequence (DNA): TGCGCCAGCAGCTTGGCCGGGACTAGCGGGGACCCCTACGAGCAGTACTTC. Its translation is CASSLAGTSGDPYEQYF.